This entry concerns a single TCR beta chain. The sample belongs to a study of blood T cell repertoires in COVID-19. TCRdb's table, derived via immunoSEQ multiplex PCR, lists solely in-frame clones and lacks some. The sample yields some 200,000 clones, 75% to 90% seen once. The sample comprised peripheral blood. The receptor's source is a woman in her sixties with acute or convalescent COVID-19.

In nucleotides, the CDR3 is TGTGCCAGTGGCGGAGGGTCCCCAAACTATGGCTACACCTTC. It translates to CASGGGSPNYGYTF. V gene TRBV6-5 combines with J gene TRBJ1-2; no clear D. CDR1 and CDR2 from the germline V gene are MNHEY and SVGAGI. This CDR3 has 14 residues. V was pared by 9 bases and J by 2 bases, with 16 bases between.